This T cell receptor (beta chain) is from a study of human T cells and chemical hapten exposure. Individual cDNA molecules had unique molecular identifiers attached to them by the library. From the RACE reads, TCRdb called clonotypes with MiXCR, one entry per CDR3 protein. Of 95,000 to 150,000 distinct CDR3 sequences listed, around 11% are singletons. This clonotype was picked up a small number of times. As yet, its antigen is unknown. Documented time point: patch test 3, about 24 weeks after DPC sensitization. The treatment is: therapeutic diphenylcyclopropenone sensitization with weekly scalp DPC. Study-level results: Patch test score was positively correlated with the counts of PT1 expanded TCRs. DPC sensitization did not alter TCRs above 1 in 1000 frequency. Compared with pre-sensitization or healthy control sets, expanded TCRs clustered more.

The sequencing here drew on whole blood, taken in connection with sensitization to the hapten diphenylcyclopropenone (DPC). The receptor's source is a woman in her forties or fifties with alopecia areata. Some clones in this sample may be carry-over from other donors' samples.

This CDR3 is CASSLNGGSTDTQYF. The CDR3 DNA follows: TGTGCCAGCAGCCTAAATGGCGGCAGCACAGATACGCAGTATTTT. V gene TRBV7-2 combines with J gene TRBJ2-3; D is unclear. Trimming took off 5 bases at V and 0 bases at J, with 12 bases between the two ends. The CDR3 runs 15 residues. CDR1 SGHTA and CDR2 FQGNSA come from the germline V gene.